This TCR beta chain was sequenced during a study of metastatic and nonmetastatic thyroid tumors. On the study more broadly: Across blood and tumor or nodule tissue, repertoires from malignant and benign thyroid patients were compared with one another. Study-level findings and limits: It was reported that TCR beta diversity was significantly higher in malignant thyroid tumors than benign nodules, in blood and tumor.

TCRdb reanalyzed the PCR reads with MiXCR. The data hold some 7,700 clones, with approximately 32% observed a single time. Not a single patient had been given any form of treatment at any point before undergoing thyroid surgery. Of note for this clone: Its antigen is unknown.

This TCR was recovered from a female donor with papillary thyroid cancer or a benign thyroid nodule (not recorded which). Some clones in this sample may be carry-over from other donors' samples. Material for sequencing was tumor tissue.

As DNA, the CDR3 is TGTGCCAGCAGCCAAGATAGAAATACGCAGTATTTT. Protein: CASSQDRNTQYF. The chain employs TRBV3-1 and TRBJ2-3; D unresolved. The V gene's germline CDR1 is LGHDT and CDR2 YNNKEL (reference sequence). The CDR3 covers 12 residues. With 0 bases removed from V and 7 bases from J, the gap between germline ends came to 5 bases.